This T cell receptor (beta chain) stems from a study of identical twins. The CDR3 runs 15 residues. CDR1 and CDR2 from the germline V gene are SGHKS and YYEKEE (reference sequence). Trimming removed 1 base from V and 6 bases from J, with 16 bases in between. TCRdb recomputed calls from the 5' RACE reads with MiXCR, one row per CDR3 protein. Of roughly 750,000 distinct CDR3 sequences listed, 21% are singletons. Only a few counts were recorded for this clonotype. The same sample was also used in a study of T cells expressing NK-cell markers.

The gene calls are TRBV5-5 and TRBJ1-2; maybe TRBD1 (5 bases). The sequenced material came from PBMCs. The TCR originated in a woman aged 18-30 years in good health. CDR3 sequence: CASSLRGFVLDGYTF. CDR3 DNA sequence: TGTGCCAGCAGCTTGAGGGGATTCGTCTTGGATGGCTACACCTTC.